Presented here are 15 T cell receptor beta chains from one specimen sequenced in a study of CXCR3-negative and CXCR3-positive naive CD8 T cells. 5' RACE that incorporated UMI labels was used to prepare the TRB cDNA libraries. From its re-call of the 5' RACE reads, TCRdb lists each CDR3 protein once, without DNA. The sample totals 100,000 to 150,000 distinct CDR3 sequences. The sample consisted of naive CXCR3- CD8+ T cells from blood. Subset indicated: CD45RO-CCR7+CD27+CD95- naive CD8+ T cells lacking CXCR3 (TNR3-). Receptors were obtained from a human donor in good health. Some clones in this sample may be carry-over from other donors' samples.

The V gene is TRBV6-2 or TRBV6-3, the J gene TRBJ1-1. CDR1 and CDR2 (germline): MNHEY, SVGEGT. This CDR3 spans 13 amino acids. The CDR3 loop is CASSYVENTEAFF.

The CDR3 sequence is CASSLRGGGHQPQHF. The rearrangement links TRBV28 to TRBJ1-5; the D call of TRBD1 rests on TCRdb alone, since no DNA is present to check it. The CDR3 contains 15 residues. Germline CDR1 and CDR2: MDHEN and SYDVKM.

The J gene is TRBJ2-3, the V gene TRBV29-1. Per the germline V gene, CDR1 is SQVTM and CDR2 is ANQGSEA. This CDR3 is built from 14 residues. The CDR3 sequence: CSAFDGERTDTQYF.

This chain links TRBV5-5 with TRBJ2-5; TCRdb picks TRBD2, but there is no DNA to check that call. CDR1 is SGHKS, CDR2 YYEKEE, per germline (reference sequence). This CDR3 is 15 amino acids long. The CDR3 spells CASSRTSGGLETQYF.

The J gene is TRBJ2-1, the V gene TRBV7-9; absent DNA, TCRdb's TRBD2 call cannot be checked. CDR3 length equals 19 residues. In germline, CDR1 is SEHNR, CDR2 FQNEAQ (reference sequence). The CDR3 region is CASRGGLAGDPSSYNEQFF.

The chain is built from TRBV7-9 and TRBJ2-5; the TCRdb call, TRBD1, lacks DNA for checking. CDR1 is SEHNR and CDR2 is FQNEAQ in the germline V gene (reference sequence). The CDR3 sequence is 15 residues long. The CDR3 region is CASSLTGPYQETQYF.

J is TRBJ2-7 and V is TRBV9; TCRdb selects TRBD2, and the lack of DNA leaves this call unchecked. The germline gives CDR1 SGDLS, CDR2 YYNGEE. This CDR3 contains 15 residues. This CDR3 reads CASSVDARTLPEQYF.

V and J are TRBV14 and TRBJ2-7; the TRBD2 assignment by TCRdb is unverifiable without DNA. Germline V gene data show CDR1 as SGHDN and CDR2 as FVKESK. The CDR3 totals 20 residues. The CDR3 region is CASSPLLPGLAGEGSYEQYF. The full variable domain, in which reference TRBV14 and TRBJ2-7 provide the parts outside the CDR3, is EAGVTQFPSHSVIEKGQTVTLRCDPISGHDNLYWYRRVMGKEIKFLLHFVKESKQDESGMPNNRFLAERTGGTYSTLKVQPAELEDSGVYFCASSPLLPGLAGEGSYEQYFGPGTRLTVT.

The gene calls are TRBV15 and TRBJ1-5; TCRdb proposes TRBD1, but this gene call is untestable without DNA. The CDR3 extends over 17 amino acids. CDR1 LNHNV and CDR2 YYDKDF come from the germline V gene (reference sequence). The CDR3 loop reads CATSEEMNRGSNQPQHF.

This chain joins TRBV9 and TRBJ1-2. Germline CDR1 SGDLS, CDR2 YYNGEE. This CDR3 spans 15 amino acids. The CDR3 here is CASSVEPEVNYGYTF.

This chain joins TRBV20-1 and TRBJ2-7; the TCRdb D gene call, TRBD2, has no DNA to confirm it. Germline CDR1 DFQATT, CDR2 SNEGSKA (reference sequence). This CDR3 has 16 residues. The CDR3: CSARDELGPLSYEQYF.

V usage is TRBV11-2 and J usage is TRBJ2-5; with no DNA, the TCRdb D assignment of TRBD2 cannot be verified. The CDR3 is made up of 14 amino acids. Per the germline V gene, CDR1 is SGHAT and CDR2 is FQNNGV. CDR3 in amino acids: CASSLVAGHETQYF.

The rearrangement joins TRBV29-1 to TRBJ1-2; the TRBD1 assignment by TCRdb is unverifiable without DNA. The germline V gene has CDR1 SQVTM and CDR2 ANQGSEA. This CDR3 is 12 amino acids long. CDR3 sequence reads: CSVEVGARGYTF. The full variable domain, completed using reference TRBV29-1 and TRBJ1-2, is SAVISQKPSRDICQRGTSLTIQCQVDSQVTMMFWYRQQPGQSLTLIATANQGSEATYESGFVIDKFPISRPNLTFSTLTVSNMSPEDSSIYLCSVEVGARGYTFGSGTRLTVV.

This chain uses TRBV30 with TRBJ2-7. This CDR3 spans 13 amino acids. Per the germline V gene, CDR1 is GTSNPN and CDR2 is SVGIG (reference sequence). The CDR3 sequence is CAWSDRGSYEQYF.

V usage is TRBV19 and J usage is TRBJ2-1; lacking DNA, the TRBD1 call made by TCRdb goes unchecked. Per the germline V gene, CDR1 is LNHDA and CDR2 is SQIVND (reference sequence). The CDR3 consists of 13 residues. The CDR3 sequence is CASSIAGGDEQFF.